Sequencing of this T cell receptor beta chain was carried out in a study of blood T cell repertoires in COVID-19. As for the study in general: Spain, Italy and the United States supplied samples that represented acute and convalescent COVID-19.

The table lists this clone with a count of one. CDR1 and CDR2 from the germline V gene are LGHNT and FRNRAP. The V segment lost 1 base and the J segment 3 bases; nucleotides outside the gene matches: 5. The CDR3 runs to 16 residues. Generated by immunoSEQ multiplex PCR, the TCRdb table keeps only in-frame clones and is missing some. The sample holds about 140,000 clones; 60% to 85% are singletons and the top ten take 16%. This chain links TRBV12-5 with TRBJ2-1; 8 positions match TRBD1. This TCR came from a man aged 45-65 years with acute or convalescent COVID-19. Specimen: peripheral blood. The CDR3: CASGLATGVGYNEQFF. The CDR3 DNA reads TGTGCTAGTGGTTTGGCGACAGGGGTCGGCTACAATGAGCAGTTCTTC. The whole variable domain, remainder taken from reference TRBV12-5 and TRBJ2-1, is DARVTQTPRHKVTEMGQEVTMRCQPILGHNTVFWYRQTMMQGLELLAYFRNRAPLDDSGMPKDRFSAEMPDATLATLKIQPSEPRDSAVYFCASGLATGVGYNEQFFGPGTRLTVL.